The 26 T cell receptor beta chains listed next were all sequenced from one sample in a study of blood T cell repertoires in COVID-19. Libraries were prepared by immunoSEQ multiplex PCR; TCRdb keeps only in-frame clonotypes and omits some of them. The data show around 190,000 clones, 86% seen once. Sample: PBMCs or T cells enriched from blood (not recorded which). These receptors came from a woman in her forties in a cohort exposed to, infected with or recovered from COVID-19 (not recorded which).

The DNA of the CDR3 is TGCGCCAGCAGCCGCCTCAGGGTATCGCCTGGAAACACCATATATTTT. This gives the protein CASSRLRVSPGNTIYF. This chain links TRBV4-1 with TRBJ1-3; a weak D match, TRBD1 (5 bases). Trimming took off 4 bases at V and 2 bases at J, with 15 bases between the two ends. Germline CDR1 reads MGHRA; CDR2 reads YSYEKL. This CDR3 has 16 amino acids.

The rearrangement links TRBV25-1 to TRBJ1-1, with D perhaps matching TRBD1 (5 bases). In germline, CDR1 is MGHDK, CDR2 SYGVNS. Trimming pared 2 bases from V and 1 base from J, leaving 8 bases between. The CDR3 covers 14 residues. CDR3 nucleotide sequence: TGTGCCAGCAGTGAACACAGGACGAACACTGAAGCTTTCTTT. Its translation is CASSEHRTNTEAFF.

The V and J genes are TRBV7-9 and TRBJ2-5; 9 bases agree with TRBD2. Germline loops: CDR1 SEHNR, CDR2 FQNEAQ (reference sequence). This CDR3 has 12 residues. J gave up 2 bases and V 11 bases, and 3 bases lay outside the gene matches. CDR3 DNA: TGTGCCGGAGCGGGGGGACAAGAGACCCAGTACTTC. This encodes CAGAGGQETQYF.

The chain joins TRBV6-5 to TRBJ2-3; 8 bases align to TRBD2. The CDR3 runs 14 residues. V gave up 8 bases and J gave up 5 bases; unmatched junction bases: 9. Per the germline V gene, CDR1 is MNHEY and CDR2 is SVGAGI. CDR3 nucleotide sequence: TGTGCCAGCTCCCGGGGGGGGCCCAAAGATACGCAGTATTTT. Encoded protein: CASSRGGPKDTQYF.

The chain joins TRBV6-5 to TRBJ2-2; 7 bases agree with TRBD1. Germline CDR1 is MNHEY and CDR2 is SVGAGI. This CDR3 region has 15 residues. J was trimmed by 3 bases and V by 6 bases; bases with no gene match: 7. The CDR3 loop is CASSREGADTGELFF. In DNA, the CDR3 is TGTGCCAGCAGCCGCGAGGGGGCAGACACCGGGGAGCTGTTTTTT.

The chain recombines TRBV5-1 with TRBJ2-1; 8 bases line up with TRBD1. This CDR3 comprises 14 residues. The germline V gene has CDR1 SGHRS and CDR2 YFSETQ. Trimming took 2 bases from V and 5 from J; bases not matched to a gene: 3. Here the CDR3 reads CASSFRTGHNEQFF. DNA of the CDR3: TGCGCCAGCAGCTTTAGGACAGGGCACAATGAGCAGTTCTTC.

CDR3 residues: CASSLGLALLTDTQYF. CDR3 nucleotide sequence: TGTGCCAGCAGCTTGGGACTAGCCCTCTTGACAGATACGCAGTATTTT. This sequence joins TRBV5-4 and TRBJ2-3; 7 bases fit TRBD2. V dropped 0 bases and J dropped 3; count of bases not matched to a gene: 7. The germline gives CDR1 SGHNT, CDR2 YYREEE (reference sequence). The CDR3 length is 16 residues. The full variable domain, completed using reference TRBV5-4 and TRBJ2-3, is ETGVTQSPTHLIKTRGQQVTLRCSSQSGHNTVSWYQQALGQGPQFIFQYYREEENGRGNFPPRFSGLQFPNYSSELNVNALELDDSALYLCASSLGLALLTDTQYFGPGTRLTVL.

The rearrangement joins TRBV11-2 to TRBJ1-1; 12 nucleotides line up with TRBD1. The CDR3 has 17 residues. The V and J ends lost 1 base and 4 bases, in that order; junction bases with no gene match: 7. Germline V gene data show CDR1 as SGHAT and CDR2 as FQNNGV. The CDR3 region is CASSLGGDRGQGTEAFF. Here the CDR3 DNA reads TGTGCCAGCAGCTTAGGGGGGGACAGGGGGCAAGGCACTGAAGCTTTCTTT.

The CDR3 DNA reads as TGTGCCAGCAGCCCTATCGGGGGAGTCGCCATCTCTGGAAACACCATATATTTT. It translates to CASSPIGGVAISGNTIYF. This chain joins TRBV14 and TRBJ1-3; D perhaps matches TRBD1 (5 bases). This CDR3 spans 18 amino acids. Trimming stripped 4 bases from V and 0 bases from J, with 19 bases between. The germline V gene encodes CDR1 SGHDN and CDR2 FVKESK.

The rearrangement joins TRBV18 to TRBJ1-5; no clear D. Germline V CDR1 and CDR2: KGHSH, LQKENI. This CDR3 is 16 amino acids long. Between the trimmed V and J ends, which lost 3 bases and 1 base, there was a span of 13 bases. The DNA for the CDR3 is TGTGCCAGCTCACCGGGCCCCGCGGGAAGCAATCAGCCCCAGCATTTT. This encodes CASSPGPAGSNQPQHF. The full variable domain, rest sourced from reference TRBV18 and TRBJ1-5, is NAGVMQNPRHLVRRRGQEARLRCSPMKGHSHVYWYRQLPEEGLKFMVYLQKENIIDESGMPKERFSAEFPKEGPSILRIQQVVRGDSAAYFCASSPGPAGSNQPQHFGDGTRLSIL.

The chain has TRBV7-8 and TRBJ1-4; D gene uncertain. V was clipped by 1 base and J by 5 bases, with 17 bases between them. Looked up from germline, CDR1 is SGHVS and CDR2 is FQNEAQ. The length of the CDR3 is 17 residues. The CDR3 region is CASSLEFGLMRNEKLFF. CDR3 nucleotides: TGTGCCAGCAGCTTAGAGTTTGGGTTAATGCGGAATGAAAAACTGTTTTTT. The full variable domain, rest sourced from reference TRBV7-8 and TRBJ1-4, is GAGVSQSPRYKVAKRGQDVALRCDPISGHVSLFWYQQALGQGPEFLTYFQNEAQLDKSGLPSDRFFAERPEGSVSTLKIQRTQQEDSAVYLCASSLEFGLMRNEKLFFGSGTQLSVL.

This sequence joins TRBV7-8 and TRBJ1-5; D gene ambiguous. Germline CDR1 SGHVS, CDR2 FQNEAQ. The CDR3 runs to 15 residues. V dropped 0 bases and J dropped 7 bases, with 13 bases sitting between them. The CDR3 spells CASSLARGGHQPQHF. The CDR3 coding sequence is TGTGCCAGCAGCTTAGCCCGAGGAGGGCACCAGCCCCAGCATTTT.

J is TRBJ2-7 and V is TRBV6-1; D not certain. With 1 base removed from V and 8 bases from J, the gap between germline ends came to 12 bases. Germline V CDR1 and CDR2: MNHNS, SASEGT. The CDR3 runs to 13 residues. In nucleotides, the CDR3 is TGTGCCAGCAGTGAAGGCGAAAGTAAAAAGCAGTACTTC. Translated: CASSEGESKKQYF.

This chain uses TRBV23-1 with TRBJ2-4, with a tentative D call TRBD2 (7 bases). TRBV23-1 is reported as an ORF; its role is uncertain. V was cut by 0 bases and J by 3 bases, with 15 bases left in between. The CDR3 is 17 residues long. The CDR3 sequence: CASSQSRQGGGKNIQYF. The CDR3, as DNA: TGCGCCAGCAGTCAATCGAGGCAGGGAGGGGGCAAAAACATTCAGTACTTC.

The chain links TRBV7-2 to TRBJ2-1; D is ambiguous. The CDR3 consists of 16 residues. V was pared by 2 bases and J by 1 base, with 12 bases between. Germline V gene data show CDR1 as SGHTA and CDR2 as FQGNSA. DNA of the CDR3: TGTGCCAGCAGCTTACCAGTATACAGATCCTACAATGAGCAGTTCTTC. Translated, it gives CASSLPVYRSYNEQFF.

V is TRBV10-3 and J is TRBJ2-3, with D possibly being TRBD1 (6 bases). This CDR3 contains 14 residues. Trimming took off 7 bases at V and 2 bases at J, with 13 bases between the two ends. From germline, CDR1 is ENHRY and CDR2 SYGVKD. The CDR3 coding sequence is TGTGCCATCAAGGGGGACGGAACCACAGATACGCAGTATTTT. As protein: CAIKGDGTTDTQYF.

This chain joins TRBV7-9 and TRBJ1-6; weak D call: TRBD1 (5 bases). With 3 bases removed from V and 0 bases from J, the gap between germline ends came to 12 bases. From germline, CDR1 is SEHNR and CDR2 FQNEAQ (reference sequence). The CDR3 covers 17 residues. The CDR3 DNA is TGTGCCAGCAGCTTTAAGGGGCCAGGCTCCTATAATTCACCCCTCCACTTT. Its translation: CASSFKGPGSYNSPLHF.

The chain couples TRBV30 to TRBJ2-3; the match to TRBD2 covers 10 bases. J was trimmed by 6 bases and V by 3 bases; bases with no gene match: 9. Germline CDR1 reads GTSNPN; CDR2 reads SVGIG (reference sequence). The CDR3 loop spans 15 amino acids. DNA of the CDR3: TGTGCCTGGAGCGCTAGCGGGAGTATTTGGGATACGCAGTATTTT. Amino acids: CAWSASGSIWDTQYF.

The rearrangement links TRBV4-1 to TRBJ1-4; D is perhaps TRBD1 (5 bases). The CDR3 loop spans 15 amino acids. V was cut by 0 bases and J by 7 bases, with 12 bases left in between. Germline assignment: CDR1 MGHRA and CDR2 YSYEKL. DNA of the CDR3: TGCGCCAGCAGCCAAGATCCAGGGAGGAGTGAAAAACTGTTTTTT. Its translation is CASSQDPGRSEKLFF.

CDR3 protein: CASSFGTSSANTGELFF. Here the CDR3 DNA reads TGCGCCAGCAGCTTCGGCACTAGCAGCGCGAACACCGGGGAGCTGTTTTTT. The rearrangement links TRBV5-1 to TRBJ2-2, with D perhaps TRBD2 (6 bases). The CDR3 has 17 residues. Trimming shortened V by 2 bases and J by 0 bases, and 14 bases separated the two germline ends. The germline V gene has CDR1 SGHRS and CDR2 YFSETQ.

The V and J genes are TRBV3-1 (or the pseudogene TRBV3-2) and TRBJ1-1; 9 nucleotides line up with TRBD1. With 1 base clipped from V and 0 bases from J, the junction kept 6 bases outside the gene matches. This CDR3 contains 17 residues. Per germline, CDR1 LGHDT and CDR2 YNNKEL (reference sequence). CDR3 loop: CASSQAGQGRLNTEAFF. CDR3 nucleotide sequence: TGTGCCAGCAGCCAAGCGGGACAGGGAAGACTGAACACTGAAGCTTTCTTT.

J is TRBJ1-1 and V is TRBV10-3; 7 bases align to TRBD1. The CDR3 consists of 14 residues. Germline CDR1 reads ENHRY; CDR2 reads SYGVKD. The V segment lost 0 bases and the J segment 5 bases; nucleotides outside the gene matches: 3. The CDR3 region is CAISESGQRTEAFF. For the CDR3, the DNA is TGTGCCATCAGTGAGTCGGGACAGAGGACTGAAGCTTTCTTT.

J is TRBJ1-2 and V is TRBV2; TRBD1 aligns across 8 bases. V lost 5 bases, J lost 8 bases, and 7 bases stayed unmatched. There are 13 residues in the CDR3. Germline V lookup: CDR1 SNHLY, CDR2 FYNNEI. The CDR3: CASSWTGSVGYTF. The CDR3 DNA follows: TGTGCCAGCAGTTGGACAGGGTCGGTAGGCTACACCTTC.

V is TRBV28 and J is TRBJ1-4, with D possibly matching TRBD1 (6 bases). Germline V gene data show CDR1 as MDHEN and CDR2 as SYDVKM. With 6 bases removed from V and 3 bases from J, the gap between germline ends came to 11 bases. This CDR3 has 14 amino acids. CDR3 in amino acids: CASRKGVANEKLFF. CDR3 DNA: TGTGCCAGCAGGAAGGGGGTGGCTAATGAAAAACTGTTTTTT.

The chain employs TRBV7-9 and TRBJ2-5, with 11 bases aligning to TRBD1. The germline gives CDR1 SEHNR, CDR2 FQNEAQ (reference sequence). The CDR3 covers 17 residues. The ends lost 1 base at V and 2 bases at J; junction bases unmatched: 6. CDR3 in DNA: TGTGCCAGCAGCTTAGTTGGACAGGGGGCGAGGCAAGAGACCCAGTACTTC. It codes for CASSLVGQGARQETQYF. Full variable domain (rest looked up from reference TRBV7-9 and TRBJ2-5): DTGVSQNPRHKITKRGQNVTFRCDPISEHNRLYWYRQTLGQGPEFLTYFQNEAQLEKSRLLSDRFSAERPKGSFSTLEIQRTEQGDSAMYLCASSLVGQGARQETQYFGPGTRLLVL.

This clone appeared a single time. The V gene is TRBV11-2, the J gene TRBJ2-7, with 7 nucleotides matching TRBD1. J gave up 5 bases and V 0 bases, and 7 bases lay outside the gene matches. This CDR3 is 15 amino acids long. CDR1 and CDR2 from the germline V gene are SGHAT and FQNNGV. The CDR3 DNA reads as TGTGCCAGCAGCTTAGATCTAACAGGGGTAAACGAGCAGTACTTC. It yields the protein CASSLDLTGVNEQYF.